The present entry profiles one T cell receptor (beta chain) with its context. The antigen is unknown. This sample was taken from a study of cytomegalovirus exposure and HLA in healthy donors. About the study: The roughly 120 million unique TCR beta sequences, from around 200 million T cells, were found by an earlier analysis.

PCR employed 60 Vbeta and 13 Jbeta primers. Clones were read by immunoSEQ multiplex PCR, and TCRdb kept only the in-frame ones, dropping some. The table lists 200,000 to 250,000 clones, 80% to 90% of them singletons. The study's findings and limits: Using a false discovery rate of 0.05, a later analysis showed that some 16,000 TCR beta sequences were associated with HLA alleles. Earlier analysis found most TCR beta V segments productive about 87% or about 30% of the time.

This CDR3 contains 15 residues. The V gene end was trimmed by 5 bases and the J gene end by 4 bases; junction bases not matched to a gene: 10. CDR1 is PRHDT, CDR2 FYEKMQ, per germline (reference sequence). Material: PBMCs. The chain recombines TRBV13 with TRBJ2-7; TRBD1 agrees at 8 bases. The source of this sequence is a woman aged 18 to 35 in good health and CMV-seronegative. The CDR3 DNA sequence: TGTGCCAGCAGCCAATCCGGGACAGGTGTTTACGAGCAGTACTTC. Residues: CASSQSGTGVYEQYF.